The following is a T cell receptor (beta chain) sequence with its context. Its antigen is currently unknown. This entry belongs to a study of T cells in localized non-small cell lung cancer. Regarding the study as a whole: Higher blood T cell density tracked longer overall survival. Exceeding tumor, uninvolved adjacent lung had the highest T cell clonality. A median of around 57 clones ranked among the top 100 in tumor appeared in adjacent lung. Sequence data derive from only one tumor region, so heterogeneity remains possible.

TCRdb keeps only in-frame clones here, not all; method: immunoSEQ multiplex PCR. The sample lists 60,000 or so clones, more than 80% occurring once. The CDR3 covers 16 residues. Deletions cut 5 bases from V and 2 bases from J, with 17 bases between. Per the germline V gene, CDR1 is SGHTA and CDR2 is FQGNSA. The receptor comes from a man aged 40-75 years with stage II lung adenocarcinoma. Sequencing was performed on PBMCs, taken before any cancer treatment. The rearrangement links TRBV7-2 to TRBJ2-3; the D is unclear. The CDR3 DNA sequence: TGTGCCAGCAGCCGCCCAACTACAGCAAACACAGATACGCAGTATTTT. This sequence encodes CASSRPTTANTDTQYF.